The 26 T cell receptor beta chains below all came from one sample that was sequenced in a study of blood T cells in healthy people across ages. Together with a sample-barcoded 5' primer, a J-beta primer mix was included in a second PCR lasting about 7 to 12 cycles. TCRdb recomputed calls from the 5' RACE reads with MiXCR, one row per CDR3 protein. This sample carries hundreds of thousands of distinct CDR3 sequences, about 56% of them seen once, and the ten largest clones take approximately 24%. The sample consisted of blood. The receptor set was obtained from a middle-aged man in good health.

Only one count was recorded for this clonotype. The V gene is TRBV28, the J gene TRBJ1-5; no firm D call. The CDR3 spans 14 residues. CDR1 MDHEN and CDR2 SYDVKM come from the germline V gene. With 7 bases removed from V and 3 bases from J, the gap between germline ends came to 13 bases. Here the CDR3 DNA reads TGTGCCAGCAAGTCTGGGCCAATCAATCAGCCCCAGCATTTT. The encoded protein is CASKSGPINQPQHF.

The V gene is TRBV20-1, the J gene TRBJ2-3; 7 nucleotides align to TRBD2. This CDR3 region has 15 residues. Germline values: CDR1 DFQATT, CDR2 SNEGSKA (reference sequence). V dropped 6 bases and J dropped 2; count of bases not matched to a gene: 11. The CDR3 DNA reads as TGCAGTGCCGGGGACTACCCCACCCCCACAGATACGCAGTATTTT. This sequence encodes CSAGDYPTPTDTQYF.

The chain links TRBV6-6 to TRBJ2-1, with D unclear. V was shortened by 6 bases and J by 6 bases, with 9 bases between the two germline ends. Germline values: CDR1 MNHNY, CDR2 SVGAGI (reference sequence). The CDR3 contains 12 residues. For the CDR3, the DNA is TGTGCCAGCAGCCTCTTCACCAATGAGCAGTTCTTC. This sequence encodes CASSLFTNEQFF.

This clonotype was seen a few times. The CDR3: CAGGLRQGQSSGANVLTF. The CDR3 nucleotides are TGTGCCGGGGGGCTTAGACAGGGACAAAGCTCTGGGGCCAACGTCCTGACTTTC. The V call is TRBV6-1, the J call TRBJ2-6, with D perhaps TRBD1 (7 bases). Trimming stripped 11 bases from V and 0 bases from J, with 23 bases between. CDR1 and CDR2 (germline): MNHNS, SASEGT. This CDR3 region has 18 residues.

This clonotype has a single count. This chain uses TRBV20-1 with TRBJ2-1, with TRBD2 matching 10 bases. The length of the CDR3 is 14 residues. Germline-derived CDR1 and CDR2 are DFQATT and SNEGSKA (reference sequence). Trimming cost V 6 bases and J 9 bases; bases outside gene matches: 11. The CDR3 region is CSAPMVASGGEQFF. The CDR3 nucleotides read TGCAGTGCCCCGATGGTGGCTAGCGGGGGTGAGCAGTTCTTC.

This chain connects TRBV7-9 to TRBJ1-1; maybe TRBD1 (5 bases). From germline, CDR1 is SEHNR and CDR2 FQNEAQ (reference sequence). The CDR3 extends over 13 amino acids. V was cut by 3 bases and J by 3 bases, with 8 bases left in between. CDR3 residues: CASSLTTDTEAFF. As DNA, the CDR3 is TGTGCCAGCAGCTTGACGACAGACACTGAAGCTTTCTTT.

The rearrangement links TRBV28 to TRBJ2-5, with 15 bases lining up with TRBD2. Trimming took 7 bases from V and 2 from J; bases not matched to a gene: 5. The CDR3 runs to 16 residues. Germline V gives CDR1 MDHEN, CDR2 SYDVKM. CDR3 sequence (DNA): TGTGCCAGCATCCCCGGACTAGCGGGGGGGCAAGAGACCCAGTACTTC. As protein: CASIPGLAGGQETQYF. The full variable domain, in which reference TRBV28 and TRBJ2-5 provide the parts outside the CDR3, is DVKVTQSSRYLVKRTGEKVFLECVQDMDHENMFWYRQDPGLGLRLIYFSYDVKMKEKGDIPEGYSVSREKKERFSLILESASTNQTSMYLCASIPGLAGGQETQYFGPGTRLLVL.

In DNA, the CDR3 is TGTGCCAGCAGCGTAGCCGCGGGGTCGACTAATGAAAAACTGTTTTTT. As protein: CASSVAAGSTNEKLFF. V and J are TRBV9 and TRBJ1-4; D unresolved. Trimming took 0 bases from V and 2 from J, leaving 11 bases between them. This CDR3 is 16 amino acids long. Germline V gene sequence: CDR1 SGDLS, CDR2 YYNGEE. The full variable domain, rest sourced from reference TRBV9 and TRBJ1-4, is DSGVTQTPKHLITATGQRVTLRCSPRSGDLSVYWYQQSLDQGLQFLIQYYNGEERAKGNILERFSAQQFPDLHSELNLSSLELGDSALYFCASSVAAGSTNEKLFFGSGTQLSVL.

J is TRBJ2-3 and V is TRBV20-1, with 11 positions matching TRBD2. The V gene end was trimmed by 3 bases and the J gene end by 5 bases; junction bases not matched to a gene: 7. The germline V gene has CDR1 DFQATT and CDR2 SNEGSKA (reference sequence). This CDR3 has 15 residues. The CDR3 sequence: CSASRSSGRRDTQYF. The CDR3 nucleotides are TGCAGTGCTAGTAGGTCTAGCGGGAGGCGAGATACGCAGTATTTT.

This clonotype was seen only a few times. The V and J genes are TRBV28 and TRBJ2-1, with D uncertain. The CDR3 runs 11 residues. CDR1 is MDHEN, CDR2 SYDVKM, per germline. The CDR3 is CVVRAYNEQFF. The CDR3 region has the DNA TGTGTCGTTAGGGCTTACAATGAGCAGTTCTTC.

The V call is TRBV12-3 or TRBV12-4, the J call TRBJ2-5; D uncertain. The CDR3 consists of 11 residues. The germline V and J ends were trimmed by 7 bases and 11 bases, with 14 bases remaining between them. CDR3 sequence: CASTTDNEQYF. CDR3 sequence (DNA): TGTGCCAGCACCACCGACAATGAGCAGTACTTC.

This clonotype showed up just a few times. The chain links TRBV7-9 to TRBJ2-3, with 7 bases that match TRBD2. The V and J ends lost 6 bases and 2 bases, in that order; junction bases with no gene match: 8. The CDR3 totals 15 residues. Germline V gene data show CDR1 as SEHNR and CDR2 as FQNEAQ (reference sequence). CDR3 DNA sequence: TGTGCCAGCAGGTCCCCGGGAGGAGCCACAGATACGCAGTATTTT. It codes for CASRSPGGATDTQYF.

The CDR3 region has the DNA TGTGCCAGCAGCTTATCGGCGGTCGCCACAGATACGCAGTATTTT. Translation: CASSLSAVATDTQYF. This chain joins TRBV7-9 and TRBJ2-3, with D unresolved. Germline V lookup: CDR1 SEHNR, CDR2 FQNEAQ (reference sequence). There are 15 residues in the CDR3. The germline V and J ends were trimmed by 2 bases and 2 bases, with 11 bases remaining between them.

In the case of this clonotype: A much larger clone is a single base away; this may be a read error. The chain combines TRBV14 with TRBJ2-4; tentative D call: TRBD2 (6 bases). TRBJ2-7 explains the end of the DNA better; the J call may be wrong. This CDR3 has 15 amino acids. The germline V gene encodes CDR1 SGHDN and CDR2 FVKESK. CDR3 sequence reads: CASSQGSGPSSEQYF. CDR3 coding DNA: TGTGCCAGCAGCCAAGGAAGCGGGCCCTCCTCCGAGCAGTACTTC.

This chain connects TRBV10-3 to TRBJ2-1; 10 bases map to TRBD1. The DNA end is more similar to TRBJ2-7, so the J call may be wrong. Germline assignment: CDR1 ENHRY and CDR2 SYGVKD. The CDR3 has 17 amino acids. CDR3 DNA sequence: TGTGCCATCAGTGAGTCGATACCGGGACAGGGGTTCGATGAGCAGTACTTC. This gives the protein CAISESIPGQGFDEQYF.

This clonotype was picked up many times. CDR3 protein: CSARVVSTDTQYF. CDR3 DNA: TGCAGTGCTAGGGTCGTGAGCACAGATACGCAGTATTTT. The rearrangement links TRBV20-1 to TRBJ2-3; D uncertain. Germline V gene sequence: CDR1 DFQATT, CDR2 SNEGSKA (reference sequence). Deletions cut 3 bases from V and 0 bases from J, with 7 bases between. There are 13 residues in the CDR3.

This chain uses TRBV29-1 with TRBJ2-5, with D possibly being TRBD1 or TRBD2 (5 bases each). The J call is in doubt because the DNA end fits TRBJ2-7 better. This CDR3 is built from 12 residues. CDR1 is SQVTM, CDR2 ANQGSEA, per germline. CDR3 sequence: CSVEDRGDEQYF. Here the CDR3 DNA reads TGCAGCGTTGAAGATCGAGGGGACGAGCAGTACTTC.

This clonotype was picked up a small number of times. The CDR3 region is CSAQGLAGELAGGPRGYNEQFF. DNA for the CDR3: TGCAGCGCCCAAGGTTTGGCAGGAGAACTAGCGGGAGGGCCCCGGGGCTACAATGAGCAGTTCTTC. The rearrangement joins TRBV29-1 to TRBJ2-1; TRBD2 matches 13 bases. The germline V gene encodes CDR1 SQVTM and CDR2 ANQGSEA. The trim removed 7 bases at V and 3 bases at J, leaving 27 bases unmatched. There are 22 residues in the CDR3.

The gene calls are TRBV6-4 and TRBJ2-1; D is possibly TRBD2 (5 bases). The germline V gene encodes CDR1 MRHNA and CDR2 SNTAGT. This CDR3 is built from 14 residues. Deletions cut 2 bases from V and 4 bases from J, with 9 bases between. The CDR3 DNA is TGTGCCAGCAGTGACGGAGGAGTGTACAATGAGCAGTTCTTC. Residues: CASSDGGVYNEQFF.

The V gene is TRBV5-6, the J gene TRBJ2-7, with 11 bases that match TRBD2. The length of the CDR3 is 15 residues. V was pared by 4 bases and J by 5 bases, with 8 bases of the junction left unmatched. Germline V gene lookup returns CDR1 SGHDT and CDR2 YYEEEE. The chain's CDR3 is CASSGETSGTDEQYF. The CDR3 DNA reads TGTGCCAGCAGCGGCGAGACTAGCGGGACAGACGAGCAGTACTTC.

The V and J genes are TRBV7-9 and TRBJ1-2; TRBD1 agrees at 8 bases. There are 13 residues in the CDR3. CDR1 and CDR2 (germline): SEHNR, FQNEAQ (reference sequence). Trimming took 5 bases from V and 8 from J; bases not matched to a gene: 7. CDR3 residues: CASSGQGSRGYTF. CDR3 sequence (DNA): TGTGCCAGCAGCGGACAGGGTAGTAGGGGCTACACCTTC.

This chain uses TRBV3-1 with TRBJ1-2; weak D call: TRBD1 (5 bases). The CDR3 is 14 residues long. Trimming shortened V by 8 bases and J by 3 bases, and 16 bases separated the two germline ends. The germline CDR1 and CDR2 sequences are LGHDT and YNNKEL (reference sequence). The CDR3 DNA is TGTGCCAGCTCCAATCACAGAGGGGACTATGGCTACACCTTC. Amino acid sequence: CASSNHRGDYGYTF.

This clonotype occurred a few times. This sequence joins TRBV7-3 and TRBJ2-5; 7 bases are shared with TRBD1. The CDR3 loop spans 14 amino acids. Trimming took 4 bases from V and 5 from J; bases not matched to a gene: 7. The germline V gene encodes CDR1 SGHTA and CDR2 FQGTGA. The CDR3 loop is CASSYKQGFETQYF. CDR3 nucleotide sequence: TGTGCCAGCAGCTACAAACAGGGGTTTGAGACCCAGTACTTC.

This clonotype was picked up one time. This sequence joins TRBV5-1 and TRBJ1-4; weak D call: TRBD1 (5 bases). V gave up 5 bases and J gave up 5 bases, with 13 bases separating them. The CDR3 is made up of 14 amino acids. Per germline, CDR1 SGHRS and CDR2 YFSETQ. Here the CDR3 reads CASSEGPGNEKLFF. The DNA for the CDR3 is TGCGCCAGCAGTGAGGGACCGGGAAATGAAAAACTGTTTTTT.

This clonotype was observed a single time. This chain joins TRBV7-6 and TRBJ2-3; D ambiguous. V was clipped by 5 bases and J by 10 bases, with 13 bases between them. The CDR3 totals 12 residues. The germline gives CDR1 SGHVS, CDR2 FNYEAQ. CDR3 residues: CASSRIDKAQYF. The CDR3 DNA follows: TGTGCCAGCAGCCGAATCGACAAGGCGCAGTATTTT.

This sequence joins TRBV3-1 and TRBJ1-2; the D is unclear. This CDR3 has 15 residues. Germline assignment: CDR1 LGHDT and CDR2 YNNKEL (reference sequence). V lost 1 base, J lost 5 bases, and 14 bases lay in between. DNA for the CDR3: TGTGCCAGCAGCCAAGCAGGCCTCGACGCGTATGGCTACACCTTC. Translated, it gives CASSQAGLDAYGYTF.